Shown below are 7 T cell receptor beta chains from a single sample sequenced in a study of PD-1 blockade in classical Hodgkin lymphoma. Here immunoSEQ multiplex PCR was the method, and the copy in TCRdb shows in-frame clones only, minus some. This table has about 93,000 clones, roughly 80% appearing once. Each patient experienced a relapse that followed autologous stem cell transplantation, and brentuximab vedotin exposure varied. The sequencing used peripheral blood mononuclear cells (PBMCs), collected before the second cycle of nivolumab. The source of these receptors is a human donor with classical Hodgkin lymphoma.

The chain combines TRBV9 with TRBJ2-2; no reliable D call. V lost 0 bases, J lost 1 base, and 7 bases lay in between. This CDR3 has 15 amino acids. CDR1 and CDR2 (germline): SGDLS, YYNGEE. The CDR3 coding sequence is TGTGCCAGCAGCGTAGCCGGAATGAACACCGGGGAGCTGTTTTTT. It translates to CASSVAGMNTGELFF. The variable domain in full, with the rest retrieved from reference TRBV9 and TRBJ2-2, is DSGVTQTPKHLITATGQRVTLRCSPRSGDLSVYWYQQSLDQGLQFLIQYYNGEERAKGNILERFSAQQFPDLHSELNLSSLELGDSALYFCASSVAGMNTGELFFGEGSRLTVL.

Worth noting for this clone: The junction departs from germline at one end; a sequencing error may be responsible. This sequence joins TRBV6-1 and TRBJ2-2; 9 bases map to TRBD2. CDR3 length: 18 amino acids. Germline CDR1 is MNHNS and CDR2 is SASEGT. The CDR3 DNA sequence: TGTGCCAGCACTGAATCCTTTAGCGGGAGTTCGTACACCGGGGAGCTGTTTTTT. This codes for CASTESFSGSSYTGELFF.

V and J are TRBV28 and TRBJ2-1; weak D call: TRBD2 (7 bases). This CDR3 region has 16 residues. The germline V gene encodes CDR1 MDHEN and CDR2 SYDVKM. Trimming stripped 7 bases from V and 5 bases from J, with 21 bases between. CDR3 in amino acids: CASTGRGLRPDNEQFF. CDR3 in DNA: TGTGCCAGCACGGGCAGGGGACTACGGCCGGACAATGAGCAGTTCTTC.

J is TRBJ2-3 and V is TRBV28; 9 nucleotides match TRBD1. Trimming cost V 5 bases and J 4 bases; bases outside gene matches: 7. The CDR3 sequence is 15 residues long. Germline V CDR1 and CDR2: MDHEN, SYDVKM. The CDR3: CASSDTGGRADTQYF. CDR3 in DNA: TGTGCCAGCAGTGACACAGGGGGCCGAGCAGATACGCAGTATTTT.

This chain connects TRBV19 to TRBJ2-3; tentative D call: TRBD1 (6 bases). The length of the CDR3 is 13 residues. The germline V gene has CDR1 LNHDA and CDR2 SQIVND (reference sequence). The V end lost 5 bases, the J end lost 6 bases, and 12 bases lay between the germline ends. CDR3: CASSRGRGDTQYF. The CDR3 DNA sequence: TGTGCCAGTAGTCGAGGTAGGGGGGATACGCAGTATTTT.

This rearrangement joins TRBV29-1 to TRBJ1-4; maybe TRBD1 (6 bases). Germline lookup yields CDR1 SQVTM and CDR2 ANQGSEA. V was trimmed by 4 bases and J by 8 bases, leaving 11 bases between them. The length of the CDR3 is 12 residues. The CDR3 here is CSVAGEGEKLFF. The DNA of the CDR3 is TGCAGCGTTGCAGGGGAGGGGGAAAAACTGTTTTTT.

The chain employs TRBV4-2 and TRBJ2-2; D is tentatively TRBD1 or TRBD2 (5 bases each). Germline V gene sequence: CDR1 LGHNA, CDR2 YNFKEQ. This CDR3 contains 17 residues. With 3 bases removed from V and 5 bases from J, the gap between germline ends came to 19 bases. The CDR3 loop reads CASSHPIQGRGTGELFF. The CDR3 DNA follows: TGTGCCAGCAGCCATCCCATCCAGGGACGAGGGACCGGGGAGCTGTTTTTT.